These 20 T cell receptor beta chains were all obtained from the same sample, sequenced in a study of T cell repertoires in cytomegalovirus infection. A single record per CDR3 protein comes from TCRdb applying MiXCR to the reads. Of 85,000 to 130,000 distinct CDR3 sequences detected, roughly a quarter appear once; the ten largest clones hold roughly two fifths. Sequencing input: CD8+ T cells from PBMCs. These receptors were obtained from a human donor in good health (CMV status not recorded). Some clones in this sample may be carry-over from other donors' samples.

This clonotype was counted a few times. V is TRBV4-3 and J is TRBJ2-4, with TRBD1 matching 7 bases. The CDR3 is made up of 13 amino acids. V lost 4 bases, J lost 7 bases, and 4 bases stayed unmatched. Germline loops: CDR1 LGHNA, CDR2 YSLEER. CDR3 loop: CASSPETGNIQYF. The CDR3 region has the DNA TGCGCCAGCAGCCCGGAGACAGGGAACATTCAGTACTTC.

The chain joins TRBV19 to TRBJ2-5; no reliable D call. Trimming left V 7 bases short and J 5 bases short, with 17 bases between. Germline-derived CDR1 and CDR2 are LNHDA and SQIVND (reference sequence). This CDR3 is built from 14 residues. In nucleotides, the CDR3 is TGTGCCAGTACCCCCGTTGCCTTCGCCGAGACCCAGTACTTC. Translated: CASTPVAFAETQYF.

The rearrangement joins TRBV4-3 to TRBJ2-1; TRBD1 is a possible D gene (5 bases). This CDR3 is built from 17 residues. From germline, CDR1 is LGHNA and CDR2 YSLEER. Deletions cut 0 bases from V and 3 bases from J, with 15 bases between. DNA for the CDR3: TGCGCCAGCAGCCAAGATTCGGCAGGGAAAATCTACAATGAGCAGTTCTTC. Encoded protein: CASSQDSAGKIYNEQFF.

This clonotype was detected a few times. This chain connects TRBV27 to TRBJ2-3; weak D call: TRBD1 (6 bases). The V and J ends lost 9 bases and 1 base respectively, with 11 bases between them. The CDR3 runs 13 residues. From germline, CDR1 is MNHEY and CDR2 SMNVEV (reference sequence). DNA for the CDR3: TGTGCCAGTAGGCGGACAGGCACAGATACGCAGTATTTT. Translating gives CASRRTGTDTQYF.

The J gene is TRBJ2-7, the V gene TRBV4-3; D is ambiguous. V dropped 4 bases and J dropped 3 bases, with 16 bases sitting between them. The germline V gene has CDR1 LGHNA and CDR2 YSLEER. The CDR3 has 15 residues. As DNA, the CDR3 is TGCGCCAGCAGCCCCTCCGACCCTGGTGGCTACGAGCAGTACTTC. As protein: CASSPSDPGGYEQYF.

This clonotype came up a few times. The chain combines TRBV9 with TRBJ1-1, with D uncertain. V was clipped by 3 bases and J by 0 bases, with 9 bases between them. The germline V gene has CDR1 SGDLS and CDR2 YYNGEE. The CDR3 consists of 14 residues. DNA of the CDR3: TGTGCCAGCAGCGCCGGGTTGGTGAACACTGAAGCTTTCTTT. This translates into CASSAGLVNTEAFF.

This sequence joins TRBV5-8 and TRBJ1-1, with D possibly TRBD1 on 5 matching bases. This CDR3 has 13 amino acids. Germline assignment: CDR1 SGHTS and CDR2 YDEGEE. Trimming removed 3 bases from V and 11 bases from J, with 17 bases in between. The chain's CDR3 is CASSSGPRGEAFF. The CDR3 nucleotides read TGTGCCAGCAGCTCAGGGCCCCGAGGGGAGGCTTTCTTT.

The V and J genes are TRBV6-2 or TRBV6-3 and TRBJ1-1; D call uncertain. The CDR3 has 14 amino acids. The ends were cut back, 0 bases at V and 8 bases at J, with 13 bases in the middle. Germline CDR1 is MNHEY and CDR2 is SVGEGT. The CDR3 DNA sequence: TGTGCCAGCAGTTACTCGAGTCAGTTTGTAGAAGCTTTCTTT. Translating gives CASSYSSQFVEAFF.

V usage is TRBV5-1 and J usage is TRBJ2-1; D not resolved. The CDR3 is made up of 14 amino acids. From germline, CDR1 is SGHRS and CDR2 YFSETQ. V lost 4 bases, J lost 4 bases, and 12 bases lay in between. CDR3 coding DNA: TGCGCCAGCAGCATGACGCTACAATACAATGAGCAGTTCTTC. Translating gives CASSMTLQYNEQFF.

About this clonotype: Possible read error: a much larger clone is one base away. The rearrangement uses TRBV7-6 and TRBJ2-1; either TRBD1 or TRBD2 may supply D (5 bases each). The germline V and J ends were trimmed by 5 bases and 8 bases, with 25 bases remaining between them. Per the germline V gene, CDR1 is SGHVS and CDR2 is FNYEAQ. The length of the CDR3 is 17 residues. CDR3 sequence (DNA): TGTGCCAGCAGCCCATCAGCCGGGACCCCCCTCCGCGATGAGCAGTTCTTC. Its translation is CASSPSAGTPLRDEQFF.

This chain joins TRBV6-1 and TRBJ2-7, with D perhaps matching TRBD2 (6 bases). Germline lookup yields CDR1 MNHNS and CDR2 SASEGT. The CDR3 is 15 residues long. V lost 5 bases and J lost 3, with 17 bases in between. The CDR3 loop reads CASSPGEREIYEQYF. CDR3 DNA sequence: TGTGCCAGCAGTCCGGGGGAACGGGAGATCTACGAGCAGTACTTC.

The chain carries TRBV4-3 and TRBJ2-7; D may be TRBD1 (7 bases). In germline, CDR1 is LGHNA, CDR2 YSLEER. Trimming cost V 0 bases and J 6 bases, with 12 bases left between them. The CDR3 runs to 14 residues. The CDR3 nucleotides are TGCGCCAGCAGCCAAGAGGCAGGGGGGCTCGAGCAGTACTTC. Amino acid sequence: CASSQEAGGLEQYF.

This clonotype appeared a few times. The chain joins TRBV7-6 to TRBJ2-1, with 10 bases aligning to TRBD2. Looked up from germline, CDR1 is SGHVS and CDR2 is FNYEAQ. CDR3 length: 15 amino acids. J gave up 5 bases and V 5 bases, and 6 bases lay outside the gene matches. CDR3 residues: CASSPRTSGDNEQFF. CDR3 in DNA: TGTGCCAGCAGCCCACGGACTAGCGGAGACAATGAGCAGTTCTTC.

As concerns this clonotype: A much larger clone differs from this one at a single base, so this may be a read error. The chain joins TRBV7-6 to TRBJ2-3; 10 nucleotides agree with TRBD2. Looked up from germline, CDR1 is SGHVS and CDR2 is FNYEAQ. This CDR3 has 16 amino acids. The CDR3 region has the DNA TGTGCCAGCAGCCCCCAAGCGGGGGGGCTATCAGATTCGCAGTATTTT. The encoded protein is CASSPQAGGLSDSQYF.

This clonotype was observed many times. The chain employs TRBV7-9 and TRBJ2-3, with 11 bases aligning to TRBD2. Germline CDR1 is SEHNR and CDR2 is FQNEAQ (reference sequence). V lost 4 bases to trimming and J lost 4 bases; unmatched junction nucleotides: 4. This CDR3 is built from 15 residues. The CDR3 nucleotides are TGTGCCAGCAGCTCCCTAGCGGGGGGTCCAGATACGCAGTATTTT. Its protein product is CASSSLAGGPDTQYF.

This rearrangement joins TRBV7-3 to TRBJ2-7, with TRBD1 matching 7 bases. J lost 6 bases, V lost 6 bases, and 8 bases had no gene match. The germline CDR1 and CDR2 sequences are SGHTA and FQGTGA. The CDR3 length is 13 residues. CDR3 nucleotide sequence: TGTGCCAGCAGTTTAGACAGGGCGGCCGAGCAGTACTTC. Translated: CASSLDRAAEQYF.

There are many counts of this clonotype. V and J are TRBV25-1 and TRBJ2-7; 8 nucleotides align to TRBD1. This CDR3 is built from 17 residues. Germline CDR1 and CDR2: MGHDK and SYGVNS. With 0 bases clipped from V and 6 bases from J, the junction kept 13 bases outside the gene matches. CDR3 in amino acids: CASSEYEARQGTFEQYF. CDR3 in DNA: TGTGCCAGCAGTGAATACGAGGCGCGACAGGGGACGTTCGAGCAGTACTTC.

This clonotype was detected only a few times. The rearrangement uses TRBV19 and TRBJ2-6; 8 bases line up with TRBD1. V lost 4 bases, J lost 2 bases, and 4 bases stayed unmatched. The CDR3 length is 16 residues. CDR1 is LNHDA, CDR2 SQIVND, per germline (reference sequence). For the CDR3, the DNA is TGTGCCAGTAGTACCGACAGGGGTGCTGGGGCCAACGTCCTGACTTTC. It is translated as CASSTDRGAGANVLTF.

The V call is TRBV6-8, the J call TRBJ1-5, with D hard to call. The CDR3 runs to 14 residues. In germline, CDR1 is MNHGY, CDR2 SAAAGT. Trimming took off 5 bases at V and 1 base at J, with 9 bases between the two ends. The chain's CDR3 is CASSPRESNQPQHF. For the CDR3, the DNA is TGTGCCAGCAGTCCGCGGGAGAGCAATCAGCCCCAGCATTTT.

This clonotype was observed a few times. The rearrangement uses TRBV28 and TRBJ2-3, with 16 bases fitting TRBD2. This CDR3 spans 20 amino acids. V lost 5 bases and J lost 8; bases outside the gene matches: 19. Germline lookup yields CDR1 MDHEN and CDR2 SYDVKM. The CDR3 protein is CASSDGATGTSGGAGGTQYF. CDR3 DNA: TGTGCCAGCAGTGATGGAGCGACCGGGACTAGCGGGGGGGCGGGAGGTACGCAGTATTTT. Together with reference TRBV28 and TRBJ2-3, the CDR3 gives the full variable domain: DVKVTQSSRYLVKRTGEKVFLECVQDMDHENMFWYRQDPGLGLRLIYFSYDVKMKEKGDIPEGYSVSREKKERFSLILESASTNQTSMYLCASSDGATGTSGGAGGTQYFGPGTRLTVL.